This TCR beta chain comes out of a study of neurological immune-mediated disorders. 5'RACE with 10-nucleotide random UMIs produced the cDNA. TCRdb processed the 5' RACE reads anew with MiXCR; each CDR3 protein has one entry. The table includes 60,000 to 75,000 distinct CDR3 sequences, about 8.9% detected once. General study results and limits: HTLV-1-associated myelopathy displayed the greatest TCR clonal expansion, and multiple sclerosis exhibited the smallest, lower than that of healthy controls. Across subjects, no CDR3 amino acid sequence appeared in expanded clones of more than one subject, a finding that suggested private repertoires in all groups.

Time point described: longitudinal time-point 2. The study drew its healthy controls from blood bank volunteers in Maryland, USA. This clonotype occurred many times. Its antigen remains unidentified. Deletions cut 4 bases from V and 3 bases from J, with 15 bases between. CDR3 length: 15 residues. Germline V gene lookup returns CDR1 SGHDT and CDR2 YYEEEE. What was sequenced was PBMCs. The chain uses TRBV5-6 and TRBJ2-3; TRBD2 is a possible D gene (6 bases). The receptor was derived from a man between 25 and 39 years old in good health. CDR3 DNA sequence: TGTGCCAGCAGCGGCACGGGGGTGCCGACAGATACGCAGTATTTT. Translated: CASSGTGVPTDTQYF.